Sequencing of this TCR beta chain was carried out in a study of blood T cell repertoires in COVID-19. Study at large: Sources were T cells, B-cell-depleted T cells, or PBMCs; the material itself was cDNA or gDNA.

This clone was counted a few times. Profiled with immunoSEQ multiplex PCR; TCRdb holds only in-frame clones, not every one. The table includes approximately 160,000 clones, about three quarters detected once. CDR1 and CDR2 (germline): SGHRS, YFSETQ. V lost 4 bases and J lost 6; bases outside the gene matches: 9. The CDR3 has 15 amino acids. The receptor was derived from a man between 65 and 85 years old with acute or convalescent COVID-19. The chain has TRBV5-1 and TRBJ2-3; 9 positions agree with TRBD2. The specimen was peripheral blood. This CDR3 reads CASSRTSEEEDTQYF. CDR3 in DNA: TGCGCCAGCAGCAGGACTAGCGAAGAAGAGGATACGCAGTATTTT. The entire variable domain, with the rest obtained from reference TRBV5-1 and TRBJ2-3, is as follows: KAGVTQTPRYLIKTRGQQVTLSCSPISGHRSVSWYQQTPGQGLQFLFEYFSETQRNKGNFPGRFSGRQFSNSRSEMNVSTLELGDSALYLCASSRTSEEEDTQYFGPGTRLTVL.